This T cell receptor (beta chain) was sequenced during a study of T cell changes during pregnancy in multiple sclerosis. Only in-frame clones appear in the TCRdb table, and some are missing; sequencing was by immunoSEQ multiplex PCR. The sample includes about 50,000 clones, around 93% seen only once; the top ten take roughly 10%. The CDR3 spans 15 residues. V lost 6 bases and J 3 bases, leaving 17 bases between the germline ends. Germline assignment: CDR1 MNHNY and CDR2 SVGAGI (reference sequence). The source of this sequence is a female donor with multiple sclerosis, enrolled in a pregnancy study. The chain joins TRBV6-6 to TRBJ1-1; D is unresolved. The sequencing used CD8+ T cells from peripheral blood mononuclear cells, collected after pregnancy. CDR3 bases: TGTGCCAGCAGCCCTCCAGAGGGAATTTACACTGAAGCTTTCTTT. Translation: CASSPPEGIYTEAFF.